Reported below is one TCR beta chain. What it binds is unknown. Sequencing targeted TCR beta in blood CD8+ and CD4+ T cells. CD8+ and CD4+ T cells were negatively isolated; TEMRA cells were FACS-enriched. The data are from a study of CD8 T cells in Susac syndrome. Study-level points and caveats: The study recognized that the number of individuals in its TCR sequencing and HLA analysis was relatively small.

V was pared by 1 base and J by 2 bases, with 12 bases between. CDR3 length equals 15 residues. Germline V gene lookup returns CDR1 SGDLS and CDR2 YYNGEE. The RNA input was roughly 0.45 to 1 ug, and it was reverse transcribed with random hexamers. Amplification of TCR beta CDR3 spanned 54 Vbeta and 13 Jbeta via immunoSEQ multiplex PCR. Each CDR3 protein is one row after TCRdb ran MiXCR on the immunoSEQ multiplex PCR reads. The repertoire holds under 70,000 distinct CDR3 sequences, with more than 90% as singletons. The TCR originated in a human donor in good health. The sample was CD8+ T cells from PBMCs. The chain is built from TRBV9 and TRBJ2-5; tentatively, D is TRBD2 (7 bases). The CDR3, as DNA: TGTGCCAGCAGCGTAAGGCGGGGGACACAAGAGACCCAGTACTTC. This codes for CASSVRRGTQETQYF.